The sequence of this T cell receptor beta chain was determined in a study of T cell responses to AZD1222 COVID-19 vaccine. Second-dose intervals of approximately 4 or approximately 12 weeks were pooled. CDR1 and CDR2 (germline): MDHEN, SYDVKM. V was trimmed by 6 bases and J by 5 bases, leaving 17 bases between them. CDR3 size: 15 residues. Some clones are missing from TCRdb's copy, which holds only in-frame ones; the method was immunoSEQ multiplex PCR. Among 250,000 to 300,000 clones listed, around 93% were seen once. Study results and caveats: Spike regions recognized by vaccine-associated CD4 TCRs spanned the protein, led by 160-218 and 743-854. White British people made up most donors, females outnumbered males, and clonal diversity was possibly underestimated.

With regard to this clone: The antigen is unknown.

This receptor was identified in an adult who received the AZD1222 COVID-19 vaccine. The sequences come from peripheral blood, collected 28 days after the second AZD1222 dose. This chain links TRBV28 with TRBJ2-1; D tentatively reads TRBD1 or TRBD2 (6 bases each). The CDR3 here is CASSPRGERNNEQFF. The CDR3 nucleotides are TGTGCCAGCAGCCCAAGGGGGGAGCGGAACAATGAGCAGTTCTTC. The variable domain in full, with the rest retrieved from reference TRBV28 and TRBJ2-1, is DVKVTQSSRYLVKRTGEKVFLECVQDMDHENMFWYRQDPGLGLRLIYFSYDVKMKEKGDIPEGYSVSREKKERFSLILESASTNQTSMYLCASSPRGERNNEQFFGPGTRLTVL.